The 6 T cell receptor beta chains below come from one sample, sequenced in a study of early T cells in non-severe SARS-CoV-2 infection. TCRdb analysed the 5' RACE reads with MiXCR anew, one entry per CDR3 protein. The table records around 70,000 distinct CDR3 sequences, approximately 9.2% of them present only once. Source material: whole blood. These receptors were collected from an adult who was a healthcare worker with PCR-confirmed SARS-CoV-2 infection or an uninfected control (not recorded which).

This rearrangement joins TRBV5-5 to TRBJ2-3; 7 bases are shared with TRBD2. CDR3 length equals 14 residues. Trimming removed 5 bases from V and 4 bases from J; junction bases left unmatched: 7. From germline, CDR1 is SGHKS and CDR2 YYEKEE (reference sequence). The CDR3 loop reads CASSLGLVADTQYF. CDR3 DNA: TGTGCCAGCAGTTTAGGACTAGTGGCAGATACGCAGTATTTT.

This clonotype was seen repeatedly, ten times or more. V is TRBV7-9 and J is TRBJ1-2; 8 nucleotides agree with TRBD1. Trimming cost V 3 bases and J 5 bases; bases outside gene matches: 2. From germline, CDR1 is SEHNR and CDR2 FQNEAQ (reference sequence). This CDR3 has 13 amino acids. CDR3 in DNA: TGTGCCAGCAGCTTGGACAGGGTTTATGGCTACACCTTC. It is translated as CASSLDRVYGYTF.

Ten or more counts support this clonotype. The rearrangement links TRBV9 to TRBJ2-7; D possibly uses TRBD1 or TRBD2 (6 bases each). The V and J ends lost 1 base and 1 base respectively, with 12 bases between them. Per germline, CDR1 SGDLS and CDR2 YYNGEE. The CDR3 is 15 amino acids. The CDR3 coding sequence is TGTGCCAGCAGCGTATCTCGGGGGCCGTCCTACGAGCAGTACTTC. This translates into CASSVSRGPSYEQYF.

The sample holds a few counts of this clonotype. CDR3 amino acids: CASSFGTYTGELFF. Written as DNA, the CDR3 is TGTGCCAGCAGCTTCGGGACCTACACCGGGGAGCTGTTTTTT. The chain uses TRBV7-2 and TRBJ2-2; D may match TRBD1 or TRBD2 (5 bases each). Germline V gene sequence: CDR1 SGHTA, CDR2 FQGNSA. This CDR3 has 14 amino acids. Trimming took 3 bases from V and 3 from J, leaving 8 bases between them.

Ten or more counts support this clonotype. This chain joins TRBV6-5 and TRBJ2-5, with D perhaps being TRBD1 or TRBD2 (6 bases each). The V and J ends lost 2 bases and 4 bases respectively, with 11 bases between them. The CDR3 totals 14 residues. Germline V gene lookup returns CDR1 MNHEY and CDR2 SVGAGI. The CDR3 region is CASSYGGRVETQYF. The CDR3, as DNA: TGTGCCAGCAGTTACGGGGGGCGGGTAGAGACCCAGTACTTC.

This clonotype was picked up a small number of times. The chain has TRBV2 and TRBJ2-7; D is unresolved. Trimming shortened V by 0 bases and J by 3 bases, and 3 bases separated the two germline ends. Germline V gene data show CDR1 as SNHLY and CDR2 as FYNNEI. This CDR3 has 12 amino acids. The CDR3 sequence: CASSEAFYEQYF. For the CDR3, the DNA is TGTGCCAGCAGTGAAGCCTTCTACGAGCAGTACTTC.